The 17 T cell receptor beta chains presented below share a single source sample, sequenced in a study of T-cell memory formation after mild COVID-19. TCRdb independently ran MiXCR on the 5' RACE reads; one entry per CDR3 protein. The sample records around 340,000 distinct CDR3 sequences, about 15% being singletons. The material sequenced was PBMCs or a T cell subset sorted from them (not recorded which). The receptors originated from a man aged 18 to 29 who had mild COVID-19 (a few samples of this study predate the infection). Cell type and time point are not known.

The chain uses TRBV10-3 and TRBJ1-2; no clear D. In germline, CDR1 is ENHRY, CDR2 SYGVKD. This CDR3 spans 16 amino acids. Trimming stripped 0 bases from V and 4 bases from J, with 15 bases between. This CDR3 reads CAISESNSAPLYGYTF. The CDR3 coding sequence is TGTGCCATCAGTGAGTCGAACAGTGCCCCCCTCTATGGCTACACCTTC.

The chain is built from TRBV5-1 and TRBJ2-3, with 9 bases matching TRBD1. Germline V gives CDR1 SGHRS, CDR2 YFSETQ. Trimming cost V 2 bases and J 6 bases; bases outside gene matches: 7. The length of the CDR3 is 15 residues. The CDR3 DNA follows: TGCGCCAGCAGCTTACAGGGGGCAGGTACGGATACGCAGTATTTT. Translated, it gives CASSLQGAGTDTQYF.

This clonotype was seen only a few times. V and J are TRBV7-3 and TRBJ2-2; D is tentatively TRBD1 or TRBD2 (5 bases each). CDR3 length equals 16 residues. Trimming shortened V by 5 bases and J by 4 bases, and 17 bases separated the two germline ends. Germline loops: CDR1 SGHTA, CDR2 FQGTGA. CDR3: CASSLVGERTTGELFF. For the CDR3, the DNA is TGTGCCAGCAGCCTCGTGGGGGAGCGGACCACCGGGGAGCTGTTTTTT.

The chain couples TRBV19 to TRBJ2-7, with a weak D call TRBD1 (5 bases). Trimming removed 3 bases at V and 3 bases at J, with 12 bases between. Germline V CDR1 and CDR2: LNHDA, SQIVND (reference sequence). The CDR3 is 14 amino acids. The CDR3 DNA sequence: TGTGCCAGTAGTATGTGGCAGGGAAGCTACGAGCAGTACTTC. Translated: CASSMWQGSYEQYF.

This clonotype appeared many times. The chain links TRBV5-5 to TRBJ2-7; unclear D gene. The CDR3 has 17 residues. CDR1 is SGHKS, CDR2 YYEKEE, per germline (reference sequence). V was pared by 3 bases and J by 2 bases, with 21 bases between. The CDR3 protein is CASSSRMASGRTYEQYF. CDR3 in DNA: TGTGCCAGCAGCTCCCGGATGGCCTCCGGCCGTACCTACGAGCAGTACTTC.

CDR3 residues: CATSDFSGNSYGYTF. CDR3 nucleotides: TGTGCCACCAGTGATTTTTCAGGAAACTCCTATGGCTACACCTTC. This sequence joins TRBV24-1 and TRBJ1-2, with unresolved D. Germline CDR1 is KGHDR and CDR2 is SFDVKD. Between the trimmed V and J ends, which lost 1 base and 4 bases, there was a span of 12 bases. The CDR3 loop spans 15 amino acids.

This clonotype has more than one count but fewer than ten. The rearrangement joins TRBV6-2 or TRBV6-3 to TRBJ2-7, with D possibly TRBD1 on 5 matching bases. Trimming removed 4 bases from V and 2 bases from J, with 9 bases in between. The germline V gene has CDR1 MNHEY and CDR2 SVGEGT. The CDR3 runs to 13 residues. CDR3 in DNA: TGTGCCAGCAGTTCGGCAGGGCCCTACGAGCAGTACTTC. Translating it yields CASSSAGPYEQYF.

The gene calls are TRBV12-3 or TRBV12-4 and TRBJ1-3, with D possibly being TRBD1 (6 bases). The V end was cut by 10 bases, the J end by 4 bases, with 14 bases between. The CDR3 has 13 amino acids. CDR3: CATSTGFGNTIYF. As DNA, the CDR3 is TGTGCCACTTCAACAGGGTTCGGAAACACCATATATTTT.

The chain employs TRBV19 and TRBJ1-1, with D maybe TRBD1 (5 bases). The CDR3 totals 12 residues. The V end lost 5 bases, the J end lost 8 bases, and 12 bases lay between the germline ends. CDR1 LNHDA and CDR2 SQIVND come from the germline V gene (reference sequence). The CDR3 nucleotides read TGTGCCAGTAGTGCGTCGACAGCCGAAGCTTTCTTT. Translated, it gives CASSASTAEAFF.

This clonotype was seen a handful of times. This chain links TRBV6-2 or TRBV6-3 with TRBJ2-5; the D is unclear. The length of the CDR3 is 11 residues. Trimming pared 2 bases from V and 7 bases from J, leaving 5 bases between. Per the germline V gene, CDR1 is MNHEY and CDR2 is SVGEGT. In DNA, the CDR3 is TGTGCCAGCAGTTACCCGGGGACCCAGTACTTC. Its protein product is CASSYPGTQYF.

With regard to this clonotype: Since a much larger clone is just one base distant, this may be a read error. This chain connects TRBV30 to TRBJ2-4; D is undetermined. This CDR3 comprises 13 residues. Per germline, CDR1 GTSNPN and CDR2 SVGIG (reference sequence). CDR3 region: CARSTHHPGPQYF. CDR3 nucleotides: TGTGCCAGGAGTACTCACCACCCCGGGCCTCAGTACTTC.

This clonotype was picked up a small number of times. The J gene is TRBJ2-3, the V gene TRBV7-2, with 13 bases aligning to TRBD2. With 1 base clipped from V and 4 bases from J, the junction kept 8 bases outside the gene matches. The germline gives CDR1 SGHTA, CDR2 FQGNSA. CDR3 length: 18 residues. CDR3 region: CASSLVAGTSGAPDTQYF. In nucleotides, the CDR3 is TGTGCCAGCAGCTTAGTTGCCGGGACTAGCGGGGCCCCAGATACGCAGTATTTT. The variable domain in full, completed from reference TRBV7-2 and TRBJ2-3, reads GAGVSQSPSNKVTEKGKDVELRCDPISGHTALYWYRQSLGQGLEFLIYFQGNSAPDKSGLPSDRFSAERTGGSVSTLTIQRTQQEDSAVYLCASSLVAGTSGAPDTQYFGPGTRLTVL.

This chain's CDR3 is CASSQDPKGSNYGYTF. The CDR3 nucleotides are TGCGCCAGCAGCCAAGATCCGAAGGGGTCCAACTATGGCTACACCTTC. This chain connects TRBV4-1 to TRBJ1-2; D may be TRBD1 (5 bases). The CDR3 sequence is 16 residues long. V lost 0 bases to trimming and J lost 2 bases, with 13 bases between them. Germline values: CDR1 MGHRA, CDR2 YSYEKL.

This clonotype occurred a few times. This chain connects TRBV6-1 to TRBJ1-1; D gene unclear. This CDR3 is built from 11 residues. Germline V gene sequence: CDR1 MNHNS, CDR2 SASEGT. Trimming shortened V by 6 bases and J by 7 bases, and 9 bases separated the two germline ends. CDR3 sequence reads: CASSSSLEAFF. CDR3 DNA: TGTGCCAGCAGCAGCAGTCTTGAAGCTTTCTTT.

The chain links TRBV7-3 to TRBJ2-1; D is ambiguous. The CDR3 loop spans 12 amino acids. CDR1 and CDR2 from the germline V gene are SGHTA and FQGTGA. V was pared by 4 bases and J by 13 bases, with 14 bases between. The chain's CDR3 is CASSSQGKKQFF. CDR3 in DNA: TGTGCCAGCAGCTCTCAAGGGAAGAAACAGTTCTTC.

Only a few counts were recorded for this clonotype. The rearrangement joins TRBV18 to TRBJ2-1, with 9 bases lining up with TRBD2. V gave up 5 bases and J gave up 6 bases; unmatched junction bases: 11. Germline V gives CDR1 KGHSH, CDR2 LQKENI. CDR3 length equals 16 residues. CDR3 region: CASSGTSGPVVNEQFF. The CDR3 region has the DNA TGTGCCAGCTCAGGAACTAGCGGGCCAGTAGTCAATGAGCAGTTCTTC. The full variable domain, completed using reference TRBV18 and TRBJ2-1, is NAGVMQNPRHLVRRRGQEARLRCSPMKGHSHVYWYRQLPEEGLKFMVYLQKENIIDESGMPKERFSAEFPKEGPSILRIQQVVRGDSAAYFCASSGTSGPVVNEQFFGPGTRLTVL.

V is TRBV20-1 and J is TRBJ2-7; D is possibly TRBD2 (5 bases). CDR1 and CDR2 (germline): DFQATT, SNEGSKA (reference sequence). V lost 0 bases to trimming and J lost 3 bases, with 18 bases between them. The CDR3 sequence is 16 residues long. In DNA, the CDR3 is TGCAGTGCTAGAGATCCACGGGGATCCACGAGCTACGAGCAGTACTTC. This encodes CSARDPRGSTSYEQYF.